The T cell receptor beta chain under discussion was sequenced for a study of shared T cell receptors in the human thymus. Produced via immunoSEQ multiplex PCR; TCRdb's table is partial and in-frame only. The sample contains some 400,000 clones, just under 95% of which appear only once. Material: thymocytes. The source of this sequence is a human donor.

In nucleotides, the CDR3 is TGCGCCAGCAGTCAATCGAAAGAAGGACTAGCACAAGAGACCCAGTACTTC. It yields the protein CASSQSKEGLAQETQYF. The chain has TRBV23-1 and TRBJ2-5; 8 bases fit TRBD2. TRBV23-1 is given ORF status, its function remaining uncertain. Unmatched junction bases numbered 8, after V lost 0 bases and J lost 2 bases. The CDR3 runs 17 residues.